This T cell receptor (beta chain) was identified in a study of blood T cell repertoires in COVID-19 (TCRdb year 2020). In the study overall: Collaborator samples came from the United States, Italy and Spain and covered acute and convalescent phases of COVID-19. Samples were obtained from the ongoing ImmuneRACE study (first 160 participants) and from over a thousand subjects provided by 6 global collaborators. The repertoires were released in a freely available public database meant as a resource for research on the immune response to SARS-CoV-2. The dataset comprised deeply sampled blood TCRbeta repertoires from subjects exposed to, actively infected with, or recovered from COVID-19. The material from the prospective study consisted of cDNA or gDNA derived from T cells, B-cell-depleted T cells, or PBMCs. Nearly every sample came with metadata listing a de-identified subject ID, COVID-19 status, age in years and sex. HLA class I and class II types, where available, came from metadata supplied by the sample provider rather than from assay-based typing.

Concerning this clone: What antigen it recognizes has not been identified. Qualities for individual bases were not recorded, and no much larger clone is one base off.

Participants in the prospective study were aged roughly 18 to 95 years, lived in about two dozen United States geographic areas, and enrolled through a virtual design. Cohort assignment in the prospective study relied on participant-reported clinical history from a screening survey and a study questionnaire. Recovered participants in ImmuneRACE Cohort 3 were defined as having two consecutive negative NP/OP PCR tests, clearance from a healthcare professional, or resolution of symptoms. In the prospective study, mobile phlebotomists collected whole blood, serum and a nasopharyngeal or oropharyngeal swab from each participant. Over a roughly two-month period, participants in the prospective study had the option of providing additional blood draws and questionnaires. Blood samples from the prospective study were shipped frozen or at room temperature prior to DNA extraction. What the research found in general, with its limitations: The amount of clinical and demographic metadata varied by source and participant and was provided uncurated.

TCRbeta CDR3 regions were amplified from genomic DNA by means of the immunoSEQ Assay, a bias-controlled multiplex PCR. The original methods were these. The number of nucleated cells in each sample was estimated from the amplification of reference gene primers within the assay. To quantify the absolute abundance of each unique TCRbeta CDR3 rearrangement, sequence reads were collapsed and filtered. Productive Simpson clonality was computed per sample as the square root of Simpson's diversity index over productive rearrangements. TCRdb carries this immuneACCESS record with in-frame sequences only. Its versions omit some clonotypes, under half of them owing to an unresolved V gene in the studies checked, with the rest unexplained. That table furnishes V, J and clone size, whereas the DNA furnished D and trimming. Across this sample there are 200,000 to 250,000 clones, with about 79% seen only once. Roughly 3.5% of the sample lies in the top ten.

Per the germline V gene, MNHNS is the CDR1 and SASEGT is the CDR2. The cysteine opens and the phenylalanine closes a CDR3 of 12 amino acids. Only the CDR3 part of the read is kept: 36 bases, read in frame from the first base. V lost 2 bases and J lost 4 bases; the stretch between them is 3 bases long. Sequencing was performed on PBMCs or T cells enriched from blood (not recorded which). This receptor was taken from a woman aged 60-70 years who had recovered from COVID-19. The V gene is TRBV6-1 and the J gene is TRBJ1-5; the D gene cannot be resolved reliably. The CDR3 protein: CASSEPNQPQHF. The DNA sequence is as follows: TGTGCCAGCAGTGAACCGAATCAGCCCCAGCATTTT.